One and the same sample provided the 14 T cell receptor beta chains below, sequenced in a study of post-analysis software for immune sequencing data. These receptors have no known antigen. Unique molecular identifiers tagged the TCR beta cDNA libraries. TCRdb independently ran MiXCR on the PCR reads; one entry per CDR3 protein. This table holds around 700,000 distinct CDR3 sequences, approximately 60% found once. Regarding the study as a whole: A handful of TRBV segments appeared more often in patients than in controls, and TRBV5-6, TRBV5-1 and TRBV20-1 were among these.

Sequencing was done on a sample of blood. Source of these receptors: a girl aged 2-10 years with multiple sclerosis.

This rearrangement joins TRBV12-3 or TRBV12-4 to TRBJ1-5; TRBD1 agrees at 8 bases. This CDR3 has 16 residues. With 5 bases clipped from V and 3 bases from J, the junction kept 9 bases outside the gene matches. CDR3 DNA: TGTGCCAGCAGTATCACTGGACAGGGACCCAATCAGCCCCAGCATTTT. Translated, it gives CASSITGQGPNQPQHF.

This clonotype was counted between two and nine times. V usage is TRBV29-1 and J usage is TRBJ2-3; 9 bases agree with TRBD1. Germline V CDR1 and CDR2: SQVTM, ANQGSEA. V gave up 5 bases and J gave up 4 bases; unmatched junction bases: 7. The CDR3 consists of 14 residues. This CDR3 reads CSVPGTGRADTQYF. The CDR3 nucleotides read TGCAGCGTTCCCGGGACAGGGAGGGCAGATACGCAGTATTTT.

This chain joins TRBV29-1 and TRBJ1-2; no reliable D call. The CDR3 spans 14 residues. Germline V gene sequence: CDR1 SQVTM, CDR2 ANQGSEA. V was cut by 1 base and J by 4 bases, with 13 bases left in between. DNA for the CDR3: TGCAGCGTTGAAGGGGGAGAGGGAACCTATGGCTACACCTTC. This codes for CSVEGGEGTYGYTF.

The chain couples TRBV21-1 to TRBJ2-5; the D call TRBD2 from the table was never checked on the DNA. TRBV21-1 is marked as a pseudogene. This CDR3 is built from 13 residues. The CDR3 bases are TGTGCCAGCGGACTAGCGGACCAAGAGACCCAGTACTTC. As protein: CASGLADQETQYF.

The CDR3 is CASSILAGDQETQYF. The CDR3 nucleotides are TGTGCCAGCAGTATTCTTGCGGGTGACCAAGAGACCCAGTACTTC. The chain links TRBV27 to TRBJ2-5; the D gene is possibly TRBD2 (5 bases). Trimming took 5 bases from V and 0 from J, leaving 13 bases between them. CDR1 MNHEY and CDR2 SMNVEV come from the germline V gene (reference sequence). The CDR3 extends over 15 amino acids.

V is TRBV29-1 and J is TRBJ1-5, with a possible D match to TRBD1 (5 bases). The CDR3 length is 12 residues. Germline values: CDR1 SQVTM, CDR2 ANQGSEA. Deletions cut 7 bases from V and 3 bases from J, with 10 bases between. CDR3 coding DNA: TGCAGCGCTAGTGGGACCAATCAGCCCCAGCATTTT. It codes for CSASGTNQPQHF.

J is TRBJ2-1 and V is TRBV7-8; no firm D call. Trimming removed 1 base from V and 6 bases from J, with 13 bases in between. Germline assignment: CDR1 SGHVS and CDR2 FQNEAQ. The CDR3 length is 15 residues. The CDR3 DNA sequence: TGTGCCAGCAGCTTAGGTCCCGCTTGGGGCAATGAGCAGTTCTTC. It translates to CASSLGPAWGNEQFF.

The rearrangement uses TRBV20-1 and TRBJ1-6; 7 bases fit TRBD1. Germline values: CDR1 DFQATT, CDR2 SNEGSKA (reference sequence). The CDR3 totals 14 residues. The V and J ends lost 2 bases and 5 bases, in that order; junction bases with no gene match: 3. CDR3: CSARPGQNNSPLHF. The CDR3 nucleotides are TGCAGTGCTAGACCGGGACAGAATAATTCACCCCTCCACTTT.

The rearrangement joins TRBV6-1 to TRBJ2-3, with D perhaps matching TRBD2 (6 bases). Trimming removed 7 bases from V and 4 bases from J, with 12 bases in between. The CDR3 spans 13 residues. CDR1 is MNHNS and CDR2 is SASEGT in the germline V gene. DNA for the CDR3: TGTGCCAGCACGCTGGCGGGACCAGATACGCAGTATTTT. Encoded protein: CASTLAGPDTQYF.

This chain uses TRBV7-9 with TRBJ2-3, with 7 bases identical to TRBD2. Trimming at V came to 11 bases and at J to 0 bases, leaving 2 bases not matched to a gene. Germline V gives CDR1 SEHNR, CDR2 FQNEAQ (reference sequence). The CDR3 sequence is 12 residues long. The CDR3 bases are TGTGCCGGGGGGGGTAGCACAGATACGCAGTATTTT. It is translated as CAGGGSTDTQYF.

V and J are TRBV15 and TRBJ2-7, with D uncertain. The germline V gene has CDR1 LNHNV and CDR2 YYDKDF (reference sequence). This CDR3 is built from 15 residues. Trimming removed 0 bases from V and 5 bases from J, with 14 bases in between. The CDR3 sequence is CATSREPVGRHEQYF. The CDR3 DNA reads TGTGCCACCAGCAGAGAGCCCGTAGGGCGCCACGAGCAGTACTTC.

This clonotype was observed a single time. CDR3 nucleotide sequence: TGTGCCAGCTCGACAGGGGGGAGAGGCAAACTGTTTTTT. As protein: CASSTGGRGKLFF. This chain joins TRBV12-3 or TRBV12-4 and TRBJ1-4; 9 nucleotides line up with TRBD1. The junction had 9 bases not matched to a gene; V was cut back by 8 bases and J by 11 bases. The CDR3 length is 13 residues.

The rearrangement uses TRBV7-2 and TRBJ1-1; D is perhaps TRBD1 (6 bases). CDR3 length equals 15 residues. Trimming took 1 base from V and 3 from J, leaving 12 bases between them. The germline V gene encodes CDR1 SGHTA and CDR2 FQGNSA. The chain's CDR3 is CASSLEGGRDTEAFF. DNA for the CDR3: TGTGCCAGCAGCTTAGAAGGGGGTCGGGACACTGAAGCTTTCTTT. Full variable domain (rest looked up from reference TRBV7-2 and TRBJ1-1): GAGVSQSPSNKVTEKGKDVELRCDPISGHTALYWYRQSLGQGLEFLIYFQGNSAPDKSGLPSDRFSAERTGGSVSTLTIQRTQQEDSAVYLCASSLEGGRDTEAFFGQGTRLTVV.

The gene calls are TRBV15 and TRBJ1-2; D remains unclear. V lost 1 base and J 5 bases, leaving 17 bases between the germline ends. The CDR3 has 16 residues. The germline V gene has CDR1 LNHNV and CDR2 YYDKDF (reference sequence). CDR3 residues: CATSRVSSLSEYGYTF. The CDR3 nucleotides are TGTGCCACCAGCAGAGTTTCTAGCTTGTCTGAGTATGGCTACACCTTC.